Following are 15 T cell receptor beta chains from one sample sequenced in a study of blood T cell repertoires in COVID-19. Repertoires were generated with immunoSEQ multiplex PCR, while TCRdb's copy carries only in-frame clones and drops some. The table includes hundreds of thousands of clones, around 84% detected once. The sample was PBMCs or T cells enriched from blood (not recorded which). The receptors here all came from a man in his forties or fifties who had recovered from COVID-19.

The chain recombines TRBV7-2 with TRBJ1-3, with 7 bases aligning to TRBD1. The trim removed 11 bases at V and 4 bases at J, leaving 5 bases unmatched. This CDR3 contains 12 residues. Germline-derived CDR1 and CDR2 are SGHTA and FQGNSA. CDR3: CAGGTAGNTIYF. The CDR3 DNA follows: TGTGCCGGGGGGACAGCCGGAAACACCATATATTTT.

The chain uses TRBV30 and TRBJ2-1, with D possibly TRBD2 on 6 matching bases. Germline CDR1 reads GTSNPN; CDR2 reads SVGIG (reference sequence). V lost 3 bases, J lost 1 base, and 10 bases lay in between. The length of the CDR3 is 14 residues. The CDR3, as DNA: TGTGCCTGGAGGAGGGAGGAATCCTACAATGAGCAGTTCTTC. This gives the protein CAWRREESYNEQFF.

This CDR3 is CSAQGGTSGANVLTF. The CDR3 DNA follows: TGCAGCGCCCAGGGGGGCACCTCTGGGGCCAACGTCCTGACTTTC. The chain is built from TRBV29-1 and TRBJ2-6; D is perhaps TRBD1 (7 bases). The V gene lost 7 bases and the J gene lost 0 bases, with 13 bases spanning the gap. The CDR3 is 15 amino acids. Germline lookup yields CDR1 SQVTM and CDR2 ANQGSEA.

The chain carries TRBV5-4 and TRBJ1-5, with D hard to call. The ends were cut back, 0 bases at V and 4 bases at J, with 5 bases in the middle. Per germline, CDR1 SGHNT and CDR2 YYREEE (reference sequence). This CDR3 region has 13 residues. CDR3 DNA: TGTGCCAGCAGCTTGGACGCGAATCAGCCCCAGCATTTT. Translated, it gives CASSLDANQPQHF.

The J gene is TRBJ1-2, the V gene TRBV19; 7 nucleotides align to TRBD1. The CDR3 runs to 15 residues. V was pared by 4 bases and J by 4 bases, with 9 bases of the junction left unmatched. Germline CDR1 is LNHDA and CDR2 is SQIVND (reference sequence). The CDR3 here is CASSTTDTGVYGYTF. The CDR3 nucleotides are TGTGCCAGTAGTACCACCGACACAGGGGTCTATGGCTACACCTTC.

CDR3 sequence (DNA): TGTGCCAGCAGCTTAGAAACGGGGAAACCGTACGAGCAGTACTTC. Amino acids: CASSLETGKPYEQYF. The chain carries TRBV7-8 and TRBJ2-7; D possibly corresponds to TRBD2 (5 bases). CDR3 size: 15 residues. V gave up 1 base and J gave up 4 bases, with 14 bases separating them. Germline V gives CDR1 SGHVS, CDR2 FQNEAQ. The full variable domain, with the rest looked up from reference TRBV7-8 and TRBJ2-7, is GAGVSQSPRYKVAKRGQDVALRCDPISGHVSLFWYQQALGQGPEFLTYFQNEAQLDKSGLPSDRFFAERPEGSVSTLKIQRTQQEDSAVYLCASSLETGKPYEQYFGPGTRLTVT.

The rearrangement links TRBV5-5 to TRBJ1-3, with a tentative D call TRBD1 (5 bases). Germline CDR1 and CDR2: SGHKS and YYEKEE (reference sequence). CDR3 length: 14 amino acids. V lost 4 bases and J 0 bases, leaving 8 bases between the germline ends. CDR3 region: CASSPDTSGNTIYF. The DNA of the CDR3 is TGTGCCAGCAGCCCGGACACCTCTGGAAACACCATATATTTT.

This clone was observed a few times. The rearrangement joins TRBV18 to TRBJ2-7; 9 nucleotides agree with TRBD1. Germline V lookup: CDR1 KGHSH, CDR2 LQKENI. Trimming took 2 bases from V and 7 from J; bases not matched to a gene: 6. This CDR3 region has 14 residues. CDR3 in amino acids: CASSPGTGRLEQYF. Here the CDR3 DNA reads TGTGCCAGCTCACCAGGGACAGGGCGGCTGGAGCAGTACTTC.

The chain joins TRBV5-4 to TRBJ2-2, with 8 bases lining up with TRBD2. Losses at the gene ends were 4 bases for V and 1 base for J; bases not matched to a gene: 3. Germline loops: CDR1 SGHNT, CDR2 YYREEE (reference sequence). The CDR3 runs to 15 residues. The CDR3 coding sequence is TGTGCCAGCAGCCTTACTAGCGGGAACACCGGGGAGCTGTTTTTT. Encoded protein: CASSLTSGNTGELFF.

The chain is built from TRBV15 and TRBJ2-1; 13 nucleotides agree with TRBD2. This CDR3 comprises 17 residues. The V gene end was trimmed by 4 bases and the J gene end by 5 bases; junction bases not matched to a gene: 8. Looked up from germline, CDR1 is LNHNV and CDR2 is YYDKDF (reference sequence). DNA for the CDR3: TGTGCCACCAGCAAACCAGGGGGACTAGCGGGAAACAATGAGCAGTTCTTC. Protein: CATSKPGGLAGNNEQFF.

The chain has TRBV4-1 and TRBJ1-1, with a possible D match to TRBD1 (6 bases). CDR1 and CDR2 from the germline V gene are MGHRA and YSYEKL. The CDR3 sequence is 14 residues long. Trimming removed 4 bases from V and 5 bases from J, with 14 bases in between. The CDR3: CASSLRGSETEAFF. The CDR3 DNA sequence: TGCGCCAGCAGCCTTAGGGGGTCAGAAACTGAAGCTTTCTTT.

This chain connects TRBV11-2 to TRBJ2-5, with TRBD1 identical over 7 bases. Per germline, CDR1 SGHAT and CDR2 FQNNGV. This CDR3 contains 14 residues. The V segment lost 1 base and the J segment 5 bases; nucleotides outside the gene matches: 4. The CDR3 sequence is CASSLVTTGETQYF. The CDR3 DNA is TGTGCCAGCAGCTTAGTTACGACAGGGGAGACCCAGTACTTC.

The CDR3: CASKELGTDTQYF. CDR3 DNA: TGTGCCAGCAAGGAGTTAGGCACAGATACGCAGTATTTT. This chain joins TRBV6-5 and TRBJ2-3; unclear D gene. This CDR3 is 13 amino acids long. Germline V gives CDR1 MNHEY, CDR2 SVGAGI. Trimming removed 7 bases from V and 1 base from J, with 9 bases in between.

V and J are TRBV19 and TRBJ2-7, with 10 bases that match TRBD2. Germline V gives CDR1 LNHDA, CDR2 SQIVND (reference sequence). V shed 3 bases and J 1 base; nucleotides not matched to a gene: 0. The CDR3 has 14 residues. The CDR3: CASSISGRSYEQYF. CDR3 DNA: TGTGCCAGTAGTATTAGCGGGAGGTCCTACGAGCAGTACTTC.

The rearrangement uses TRBV12-3 or TRBV12-4 and TRBJ2-1; D is ambiguous. There are 11 residues in the CDR3. V lost 7 bases and J lost 3, with 4 bases in between. CDR3 DNA: TGTGCCAGCAACTTCTACAATGAGCAGTTCTTC. The encoded protein is CASNFYNEQFF.